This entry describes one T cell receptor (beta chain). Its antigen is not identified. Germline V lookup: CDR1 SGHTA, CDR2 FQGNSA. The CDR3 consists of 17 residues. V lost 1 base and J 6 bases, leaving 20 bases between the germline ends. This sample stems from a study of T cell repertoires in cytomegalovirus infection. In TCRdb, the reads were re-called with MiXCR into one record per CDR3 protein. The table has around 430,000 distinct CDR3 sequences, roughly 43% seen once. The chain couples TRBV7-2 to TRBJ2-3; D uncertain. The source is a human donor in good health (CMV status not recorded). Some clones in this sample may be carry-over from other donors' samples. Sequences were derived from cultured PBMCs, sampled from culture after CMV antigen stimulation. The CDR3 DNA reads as TGTGCCAGCAGCTTAGTAGGCGACGCGCCCGAGGCGGATACGCAGTATTTT. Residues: CASSLVGDAPEADTQYF.